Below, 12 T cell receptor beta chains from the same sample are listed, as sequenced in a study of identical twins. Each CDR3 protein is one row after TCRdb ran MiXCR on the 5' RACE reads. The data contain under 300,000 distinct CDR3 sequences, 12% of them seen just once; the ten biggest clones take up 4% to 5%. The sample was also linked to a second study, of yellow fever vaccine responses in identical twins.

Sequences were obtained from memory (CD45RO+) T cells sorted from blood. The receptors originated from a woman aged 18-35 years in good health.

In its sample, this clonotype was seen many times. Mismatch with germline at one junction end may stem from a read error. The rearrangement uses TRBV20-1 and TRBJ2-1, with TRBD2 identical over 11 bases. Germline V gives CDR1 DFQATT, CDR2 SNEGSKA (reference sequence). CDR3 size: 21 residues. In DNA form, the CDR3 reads TGCAGCGCTAGGATAGTAGCGGGGGGGCTTATCGACCTGGAACGCTACAATGAGCAGTTCTTC. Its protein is CSARIVAGGLIDLERYNEQFF.

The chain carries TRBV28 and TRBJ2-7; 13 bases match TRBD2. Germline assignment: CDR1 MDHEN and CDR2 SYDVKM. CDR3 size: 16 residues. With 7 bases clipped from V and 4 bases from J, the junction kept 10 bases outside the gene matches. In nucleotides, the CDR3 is TGTGCCAGCACCCCCTCGGGACTAGCGGGAAATTACGAGCAGTACTTC. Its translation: CASTPSGLAGNYEQYF. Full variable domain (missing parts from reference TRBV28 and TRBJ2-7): DVKVTQSSRYLVKRTGEKVFLECVQDMDHENMFWYRQDPGLGLRLIYFSYDVKMKEKGDIPEGYSVSREKKERFSLILESASTNQTSMYLCASTPSGLAGNYEQYFGPGTRLTVT.

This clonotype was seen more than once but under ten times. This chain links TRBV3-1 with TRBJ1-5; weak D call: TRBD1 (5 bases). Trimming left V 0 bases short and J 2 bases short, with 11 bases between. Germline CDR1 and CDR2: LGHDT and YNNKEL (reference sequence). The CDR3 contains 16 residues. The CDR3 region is CASSQDFGARNQPQHF. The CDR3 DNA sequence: TGTGCCAGCAGCCAAGATTTCGGGGCTCGCAATCAGCCCCAGCATTTT.

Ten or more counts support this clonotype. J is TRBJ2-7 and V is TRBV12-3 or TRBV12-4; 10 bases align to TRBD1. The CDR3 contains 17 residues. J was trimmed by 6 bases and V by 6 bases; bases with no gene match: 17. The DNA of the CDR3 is TGTGCCAGCAGCCTATCAGTGGGTGGACAGGGGGTAATCGAGCAGTACTTC. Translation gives CASSLSVGGQGVIEQYF.

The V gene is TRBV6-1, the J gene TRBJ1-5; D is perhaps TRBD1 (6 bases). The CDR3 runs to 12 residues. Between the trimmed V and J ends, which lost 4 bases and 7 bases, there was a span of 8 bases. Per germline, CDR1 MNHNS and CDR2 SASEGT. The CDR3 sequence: CASSGGQQPQHF. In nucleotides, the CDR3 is TGTGCCAGCAGTGGCGGACAGCAGCCCCAGCATTTT.

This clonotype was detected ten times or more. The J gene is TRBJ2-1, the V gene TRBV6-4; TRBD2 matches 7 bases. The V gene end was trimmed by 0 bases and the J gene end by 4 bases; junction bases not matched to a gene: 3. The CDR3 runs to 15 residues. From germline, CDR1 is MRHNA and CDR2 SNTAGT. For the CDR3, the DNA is TGTGCCAGCAGTGACTCGGGGGGGGAATACAATGAGCAGTTCTTC. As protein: CASSDSGGEYNEQFF.

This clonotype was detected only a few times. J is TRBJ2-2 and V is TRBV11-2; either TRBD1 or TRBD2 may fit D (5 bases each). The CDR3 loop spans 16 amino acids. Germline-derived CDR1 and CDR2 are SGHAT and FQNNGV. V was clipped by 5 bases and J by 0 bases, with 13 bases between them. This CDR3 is CASSRVVGANTGELFF. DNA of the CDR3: TGTGCCAGCAGCCGAGTTGTGGGGGCGAACACCGGGGAGCTGTTTTTT.

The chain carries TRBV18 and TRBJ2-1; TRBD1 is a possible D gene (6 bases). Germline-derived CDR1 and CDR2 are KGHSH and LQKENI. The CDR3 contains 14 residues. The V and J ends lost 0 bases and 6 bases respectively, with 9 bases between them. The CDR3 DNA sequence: TGTGCCAGCTCACCACCGACAGGAACCAATGAGCAGTTCTTC. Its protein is CASSPPTGTNEQFF.

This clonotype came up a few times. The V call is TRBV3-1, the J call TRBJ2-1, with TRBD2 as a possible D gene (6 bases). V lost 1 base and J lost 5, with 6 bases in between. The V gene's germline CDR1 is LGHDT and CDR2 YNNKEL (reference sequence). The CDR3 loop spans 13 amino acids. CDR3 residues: CASSQGLDNEQFF. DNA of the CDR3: TGTGCCAGCAGCCAAGGACTAGACAATGAGCAGTTCTTC.

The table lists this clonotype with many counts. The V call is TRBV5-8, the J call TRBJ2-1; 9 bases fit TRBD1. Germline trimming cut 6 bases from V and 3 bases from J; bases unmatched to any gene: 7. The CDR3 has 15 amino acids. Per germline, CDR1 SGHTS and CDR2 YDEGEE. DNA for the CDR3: TGTGCCAGCACCACACCGGGACAGGGCTACAATGAGCAGTTCTTC. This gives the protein CASTTPGQGYNEQFF. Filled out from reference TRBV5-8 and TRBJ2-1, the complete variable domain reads EAGVTQSPTHLIKTRGQQATLRCSPISGHTSVYWYQQALGLGLQFLLWYDEGEERNRGNFPPRFSGRQFPNYSSELNVNALELEDSALYLCASTTPGQGYNEQFFGPGTRLTVL.

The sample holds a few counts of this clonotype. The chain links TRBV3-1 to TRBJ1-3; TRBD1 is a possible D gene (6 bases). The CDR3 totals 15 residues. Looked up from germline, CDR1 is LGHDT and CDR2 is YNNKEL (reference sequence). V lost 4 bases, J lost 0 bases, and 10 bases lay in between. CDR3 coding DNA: TGTGCCAGCAGCCCCCGACAGGACTCTGGAAACACCATATATTTT. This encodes CASSPRQDSGNTIYF.

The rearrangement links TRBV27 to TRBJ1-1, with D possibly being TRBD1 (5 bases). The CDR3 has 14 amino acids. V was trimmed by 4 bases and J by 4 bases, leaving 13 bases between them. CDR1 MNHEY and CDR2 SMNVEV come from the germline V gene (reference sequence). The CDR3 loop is CASSSPGLVTEAFF. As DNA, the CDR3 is TGTGCCAGCAGTTCACCGGGACTCGTCACTGAAGCTTTCTTT.